This entry lists 14 T cell receptor beta chains sequenced from one sample in a study of blood T cell repertoires in COVID-19. Sequenced by immunoSEQ multiplex PCR; TCRdb stores in-frame clones only, minus some. The sample includes fewer than 250,000 clones, roughly 87% of them seen just once. Material: PBMCs or T cells enriched from blood (not recorded which). The receptors stem from a woman aged 25 to 39 with acute COVID-19.

Worth noting for this clone: At the DNA level, this CDR3 is encoded by other sequences in the same sample as well. The chain combines TRBV27 with TRBJ2-1; D might be TRBD1 (6 bases). Germline-derived CDR1 and CDR2 are MNHEY and SMNVEV (reference sequence). The CDR3 is made up of 14 amino acids. Trimming left V 3 bases short and J 1 base short, with 7 bases between. The CDR3 nucleotides are TGTGCCAGCAGTTTGAGGGGGTCCTACAATGAGCAGTTCTTC. It encodes CASSLRGSYNEQFF.

The rearrangement links TRBV5-5 to TRBJ1-3; TRBD1 matches at 12 bases. The V segment lost 3 bases and the J segment 4 bases; nucleotides outside the gene matches: 5. CDR3 length: 16 residues. Germline V gives CDR1 SGHKS, CDR2 YYEKEE (reference sequence). CDR3 bases: TGTGCCAGCAGCTACCGGGACAGGGGGCTCGGAAACACCATATATTTT. It specifies CASSYRDRGLGNTIYF.

This clone was seen ten or more times. This sequence joins TRBV10-2 and TRBJ2-7; TRBD1 might be the D (5 bases). This CDR3 has 13 amino acids. Germline assignment: CDR1 WSHSY and CDR2 SAAADI. V was trimmed by 5 bases and J by 1 base, leaving 9 bases between them. The CDR3 bases are TGCGCCAGCAGTAGGACACAATCCTACGAGCAGTACTTC. Amino acids: CASSRTQSYEQYF.

Comment on this clone: Different DNA sequences within this sample yield the same CDR3. The chain has TRBV18 and TRBJ1-2, with 7 bases matching TRBD1. The germline V gene has CDR1 KGHSH and CDR2 LQKENI. Trimming cost V 0 bases and J 5 bases; bases outside gene matches: 0. The CDR3 is 13 residues long. The CDR3 here is CASSPPTGYGYTF. In DNA form, the CDR3 reads TGTGCCAGCTCACCACCGACAGGGTATGGCTACACCTTC.

This clone appeared once. Other DNA sequences in the same sample also yield this CDR3. The chain carries TRBV6-5 and TRBJ2-5; 8 bases align to TRBD1. The length of the CDR3 is 14 residues. Germline-derived CDR1 and CDR2 are MNHEY and SVGAGI. Germline trimming cut 5 bases from V and 4 bases from J; bases unmatched to any gene: 6. CDR3 sequence: CASSRGTGLETQYF. CDR3 nucleotide sequence: TGTGCCAGCAGTCGCGGGACAGGATTAGAGACCCAGTACTTC.

This clone was detected once. J is TRBJ1-2 and V is TRBV6-5; 9 nucleotides match TRBD1. Trimming at V came to 6 bases and at J to 4 bases, leaving 3 bases not matched to a gene. Per germline, CDR1 MNHEY and CDR2 SVGAGI. There are 13 residues in the CDR3. CDR3 residues: CASRPTGGYGYTF. The CDR3 DNA reads TGTGCCAGCAGACCGACAGGGGGCTATGGCTACACCTTC.

The rearrangement links TRBV6-1 to TRBJ1-2; D might be TRBD1 (6 bases). The germline V gene encodes CDR1 MNHNS and CDR2 SASEGT. V lost 0 bases to trimming and J lost 6 bases, with 8 bases between them. The CDR3 has 13 residues. CDR3: CASSEAYRDGYTF. The CDR3, as DNA: TGTGCCAGCAGTGAAGCCTACAGGGATGGCTACACCTTC.

V gene TRBV5-1 combines with J gene TRBJ2-2; weak D call: TRBD2 (7 bases). Germline values: CDR1 SGHRS, CDR2 YFSETQ. Trimming cost V 3 bases and J 3 bases, with 18 bases left between them. The CDR3 runs to 17 residues. In DNA, the CDR3 is TGCGCCAGCAGCTCCCTATCGGGGGGCTATGACACCGGGGAGCTGTTTTTT. Its protein product is CASSSLSGGYDTGELFF.

The V gene is TRBV4-1, the J gene TRBJ2-7; D is unresolved. Per the germline V gene, CDR1 is MGHRA and CDR2 is YSYEKL. This CDR3 is 16 amino acids long. V was trimmed by 2 bases and J by 1 base, leaving 15 bases between them. The CDR3 region is CASSQLDMIASYEQYF. The CDR3 DNA is TGCGCCAGCAGCCAACTCGACATGATCGCTTCCTACGAGCAGTACTTC.

This clone was counted a single time. The J gene is TRBJ1-2, the V gene TRBV11-2; 9 bases line up with TRBD1. The V and J ends lost 5 bases and 8 bases, in that order; junction bases with no gene match: 6. The germline CDR1 and CDR2 sequences are SGHAT and FQNNGV. This CDR3 is 13 amino acids long. In DNA form, the CDR3 reads TGTGCCAGCAGCCTAACAGGGGGCAGGGGCTACACCTTC. It translates to CASSLTGGRGYTF.

The gene calls are TRBV7-2 and TRBJ1-2; D remains unclear. CDR1 is SGHTA, CDR2 FQGNSA, per germline. The CDR3 has 12 amino acids. The V and J ends lost 0 bases and 5 bases respectively, with 4 bases between them. In DNA form, the CDR3 reads TGTGCCAGCAGCTTAGCGGAGTATGGCTACACCTTC. Translated: CASSLAEYGYTF.

This clone was detected a few times. V is TRBV4-3 and J is TRBJ1-2; 8 bases line up with TRBD1. Looked up from germline, CDR1 is LGHNA and CDR2 is YSLEER. V shed 2 bases, J shed 4 bases, and the junction held 9 bases outside the gene matches. CDR3 length equals 16 residues. The CDR3 region has the DNA TGCGCCAGCAGCCAATACGACGGACAGGGCGCCTATGGCTACACCTTC. This sequence encodes CASSQYDGQGAYGYTF.

The J gene is TRBJ1-1, the V gene TRBV7-8; 8 bases line up with TRBD1. J lost 0 bases, V lost 4 bases, and 4 bases had no gene match. Looked up from germline, CDR1 is SGHVS and CDR2 is FQNEAQ. The CDR3 is 15 residues long. DNA of the CDR3: TGTGCCAGCAGCTCCGGACAGGGTCTGAACACTGAAGCTTTCTTT. It encodes CASSSGQGLNTEAFF.

Remarks on this clone: One junction end disagrees with the germline gene, perhaps due to a read error. This sequence joins TRBV11-2 and TRBJ1-6; TRBD1 matches 7 bases. The CDR3 covers 15 residues. Germline loops: CDR1 SGHAT, CDR2 FQNNGV. CDR3 bases: TGTGCCAGCGGCTTCCGACAGGGCTATAATTCACCCCTCCACTTT. Its translation is CASGFRQGYNSPLHF.